This T cell receptor beta chain was recovered during a study of blood T cells in healthy people across ages. This clonotype showed up just a few times. A second roughly 6 to 11 cycle PCR used barcoded and J-beta primers. One entry per CDR3 protein, called by TCRdb with MiXCR from the 5' RACE reads. The table includes roughly 1,300,000 distinct CDR3 sequences, around 59% detected once. This CDR3 comprises 16 residues. V was pared by 4 bases and J by 8 bases, with 9 bases of the junction left unmatched. In germline, CDR1 is SGHKS, CDR2 YYEKEE (reference sequence). Specimen: blood. The receptor's source is a man younger than 35 in good health. The chain uses TRBV5-5 and TRBJ2-4; 13 bases line up with TRBD2. For the CDR3, the DNA is TGTGCCAGCAGCAGGACTAGCGGGGGCACCGCGGACATTCAGTACTTC. Residues: CASSRTSGGTADIQYF.